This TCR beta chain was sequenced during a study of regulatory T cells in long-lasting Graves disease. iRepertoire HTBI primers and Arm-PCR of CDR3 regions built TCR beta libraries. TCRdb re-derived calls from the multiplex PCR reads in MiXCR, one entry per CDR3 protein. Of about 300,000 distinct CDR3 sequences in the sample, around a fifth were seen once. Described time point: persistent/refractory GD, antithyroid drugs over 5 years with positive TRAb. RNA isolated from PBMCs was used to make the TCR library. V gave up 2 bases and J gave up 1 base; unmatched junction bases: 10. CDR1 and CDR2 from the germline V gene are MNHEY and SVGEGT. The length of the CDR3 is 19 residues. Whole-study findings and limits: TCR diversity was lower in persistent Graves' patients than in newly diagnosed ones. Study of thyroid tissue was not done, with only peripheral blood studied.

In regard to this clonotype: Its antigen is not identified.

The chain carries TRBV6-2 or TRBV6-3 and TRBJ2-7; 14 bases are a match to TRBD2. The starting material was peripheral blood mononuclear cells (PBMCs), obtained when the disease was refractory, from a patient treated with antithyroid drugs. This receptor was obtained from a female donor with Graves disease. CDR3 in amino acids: CASSYLWTSGRPLSYEQYF. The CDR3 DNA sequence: TGTGCCAGCAGTTACCTTTGGACTAGCGGGAGGCCACTTTCCTACGAGCAGTACTTC.